Listed here is a single TCR beta chain. Using immunoSEQ multiplex PCR, the repertoire was profiled, and TCRdb retains in-frame clones only, with some absent. The data hold over 250,000 clones, with 65% to 90% observed a single time. CDR1 and CDR2 from the germline V gene are KGHSH and LQKENI. V lost 3 bases and J lost 5, with 14 bases in between. The CDR3 has 15 amino acids. These data belong to a study of blood T cell repertoires in COVID-19. Study information: Sources were T cells, B-cell-depleted T cells, or PBMCs; the material itself was cDNA or gDNA.

The sample taken for sequencing was peripheral blood. This TCR was recovered from a human donor in a cohort sampled during active COVID-19. The chain is built from TRBV18 and TRBJ1-5; TRBD1 is a possible D gene (5 bases). The CDR3 region is CASSPSAGRYQPQHF. For the CDR3, the DNA is TGTGCCAGCTCACCGAGCGCAGGGAGGTATCAGCCCCAGCATTTT.